This TCR beta chain was observed in a study of shared clonotypes between healthy human individuals. Data came from immunoSEQ multiplex PCR; TCRdb stores just in-frame clones and leaves some out. The sample has about 1.5 million clones, under 99% seen once. Healthy adults negative for HIV, lacking recent acute infections or vaccinations, served as donors. The CDR3 sequence is 11 residues long. V lost 5 bases, J lost 7 bases, and 7 bases lay in between. The germline V gene encodes CDR1 SGHRS and CDR2 YFSETQ. Remarks on this clone: The same CDR3 arises from other DNA sequences in this sample as well.

The receptor comes from a man younger than 45 in good health. The sample comprised naive CD4+ T cells sorted from blood. Subset denoted: CD45RA+ positively selected. The chain couples TRBV5-1 to TRBJ2-1; possibly TRBD2 for D (5 bases). Written as DNA, the CDR3 is TGCGCCAGCAGAGGCGGGAATGAGCAGTTCTTC. Amino acid sequence: CASRGGNEQFF.